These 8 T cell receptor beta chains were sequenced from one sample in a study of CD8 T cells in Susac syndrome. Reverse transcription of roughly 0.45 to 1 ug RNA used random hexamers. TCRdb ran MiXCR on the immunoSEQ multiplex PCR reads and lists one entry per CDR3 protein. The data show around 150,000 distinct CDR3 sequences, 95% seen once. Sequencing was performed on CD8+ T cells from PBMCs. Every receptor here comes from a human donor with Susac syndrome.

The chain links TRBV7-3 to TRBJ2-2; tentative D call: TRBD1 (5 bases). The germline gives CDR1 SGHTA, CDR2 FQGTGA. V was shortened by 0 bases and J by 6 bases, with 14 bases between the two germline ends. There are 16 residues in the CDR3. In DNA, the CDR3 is TGTGCCAGCAGCTTAACGCTAGGGCAGGGTGCCGGGGAGCTGTTTTTT. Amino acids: CASSLTLGQGAGELFF. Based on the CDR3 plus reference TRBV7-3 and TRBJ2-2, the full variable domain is GAGVSQTPSNKVTEKGKYVELRCDPISGHTALYWYRQSLGQGPEFLIYFQGTGAADDSGLPNDRFFAVRPEGSVSTLKIQRTERGDSAVYLCASSLTLGQGAGELFFGEGSRLTVL.

CDR3 sequence (DNA): TGTGCCAGCAGCTGGGGCCTTGGCGAAGCTTTCTTT. It is translated as CASSWGLGEAFF. The chain couples TRBV5-4 to TRBJ1-1, with a weak D call TRBD1 (5 bases). Germline V gene lookup returns CDR1 SGHNT and CDR2 YYREEE (reference sequence). Trimming pared 3 bases from V and 8 bases from J, leaving 11 bases between. The length of the CDR3 is 12 residues.

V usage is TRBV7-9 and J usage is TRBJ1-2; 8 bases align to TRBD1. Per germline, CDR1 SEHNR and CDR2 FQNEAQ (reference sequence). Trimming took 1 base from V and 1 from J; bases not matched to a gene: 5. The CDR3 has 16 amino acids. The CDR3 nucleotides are TGTGCCAGCAGCTTAGGAGGACAGGGTATTAACTATGGCTACACCTTC. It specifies CASSLGGQGINYGYTF.

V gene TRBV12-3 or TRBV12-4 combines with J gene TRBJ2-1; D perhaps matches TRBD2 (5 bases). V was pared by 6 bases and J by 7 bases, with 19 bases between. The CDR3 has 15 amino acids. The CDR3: CASSERGSWLNEQFF. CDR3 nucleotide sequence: TGTGCCAGCAGCGAGAGAGGGTCTTGGCTAAATGAGCAGTTCTTC.

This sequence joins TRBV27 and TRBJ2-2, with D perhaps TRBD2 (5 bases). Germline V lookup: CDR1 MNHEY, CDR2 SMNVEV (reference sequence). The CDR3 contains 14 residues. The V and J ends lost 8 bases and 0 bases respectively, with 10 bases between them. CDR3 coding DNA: TGTGCCAGCGGAGGTGTCCCGAACACCGGGGAGCTGTTTTTT. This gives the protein CASGGVPNTGELFF.

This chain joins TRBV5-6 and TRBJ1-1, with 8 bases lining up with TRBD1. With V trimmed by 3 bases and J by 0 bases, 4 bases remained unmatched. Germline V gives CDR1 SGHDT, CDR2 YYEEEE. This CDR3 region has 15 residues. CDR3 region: CASSWTTGVNTEAFF. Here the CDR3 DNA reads TGTGCCAGCAGCTGGACGACAGGGGTGAACACTGAAGCTTTCTTT.

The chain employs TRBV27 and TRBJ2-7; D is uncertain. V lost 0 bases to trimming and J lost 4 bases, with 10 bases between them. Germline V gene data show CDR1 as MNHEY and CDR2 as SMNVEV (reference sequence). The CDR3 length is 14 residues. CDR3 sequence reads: CASSLSGGYYEQYF. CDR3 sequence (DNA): TGTGCCAGCAGTTTATCGGGCGGTTATTACGAGCAGTACTTC.

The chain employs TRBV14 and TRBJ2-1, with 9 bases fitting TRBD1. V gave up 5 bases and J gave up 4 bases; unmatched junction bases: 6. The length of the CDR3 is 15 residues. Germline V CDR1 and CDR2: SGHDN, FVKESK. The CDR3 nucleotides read TGTGCCAGCAGCTTCCGGACAGGGGAGTACAATGAGCAGTTCTTC. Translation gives CASSFRTGEYNEQFF.